This TCR beta chain was retrieved from a study of early T cells in non-severe SARS-CoV-2 infection. Per germline, CDR1 DFQATT and CDR2 SNEGSKA (reference sequence). V lost 6 bases, J lost 4 bases, and 15 bases lay in between. The CDR3 is 13 amino acids. Judged by abundance, this clonotype is medium-sized. From the 5' RACE reads, TCRdb called clonotypes with MiXCR, one entry per CDR3 protein. In the table there are around 37,000 distinct CDR3 sequences, 9% to 9.5% of which are singletons. Sequenced: whole blood. The J gene is TRBJ1-1, the V gene TRBV20-1; D uncertain. The origin of this receptor is an adult who was a healthcare worker with PCR-confirmed SARS-CoV-2 infection or an uninfected control (not recorded which). This CDR3 is CSASARGGTEAFF. Written as DNA, the CDR3 is TGCAGTGCCTCGGCCCGGGGAGGCACTGAAGCTTTCTTT.